This TCR beta chain was retrieved from a study of T cell clonotyping in hematopoietic cell transplantation. Method: immunoSEQ multiplex PCR; TCRdb's copy keeps in-frame clones and lacks some. The sample shows roughly 17,000 clones, about 90% of them seen only once. This clone was detected only a few times. What it binds is unknown. This CDR3 is 13 amino acids long. Germline V lookup: CDR1 SGHAT, CDR2 FQNNGV. The V end lost 6 bases, the J end lost 0 bases, and 7 bases lay between the germline ends. Overall study results and limits: Few recipient clonotypes overlapped donors; over 95% were de novo at given depth.

Sequenced: peripheral blood mononuclear cells. The chain joins TRBV11-2 to TRBJ2-3; D is unresolved. The TCR sequence derives from a middle-aged man in good health. Some clones in this sample may be carry-over from other donors' samples. In DNA, the CDR3 is TGTGCCAGCAGGCCGCCTAGCACAGATACGCAGTATTTT. Translation gives CASRPPSTDTQYF.